The clone carrying this TCR beta chain was detected only a few times. Its antigen is still unknown. Researchers defined stable Graves' hyperthyroidism as no ophthalmopathy progression within 18 months. Criteria for exclusion of patients were uncontrolled infection, other autoimmune disease, pregnancy or lactation. The sample originates from a study of T cells in Graves' hyperthyroidism and ophthalmopathy. Overall study context: Peripheral blood was drawn at first diagnosis, prior to all treatment. Study findings and constraints: Most thyroid clonotypes expanded above 0.001 appeared in blood too.

Germline lookup yields CDR1 DFQATT and CDR2 SNEGSKA (reference sequence). This CDR3 region has 11 residues. V dropped 4 bases and J dropped 5 bases, with 8 bases sitting between them. Amplification of TCR beta CDR3 regions was performed using RNA transcripts as template. TCR CDR3 underwent first-round RT-PCR with the HTBI primer set. TCRdb analysed the multiplex PCR reads with MiXCR anew, one entry per CDR3 protein. The sample lists hundreds of thousands of distinct CDR3 sequences; 30% to 40% were seen once. The chain links TRBV20-1 to TRBJ2-5; no reliable D call. The sample was blood. This clonotype originated in a woman between 40 and 50 years old with Graves' hyperthyroidism. The CDR3 DNA reads as TGCAGTGCTATACCCGGGGAGACCCAGTACTTC. As protein: CSAIPGETQYF.